A single sample gave rise to the 27 T cell receptor beta chains below, sequenced in a study of tumor and adjacent non-tumor tissue in lung cancer. Three rounds of nested PCR, following a modified ARM-PCR protocol, produced the TCRbeta library. TCRdb recomputed calls from the multiplex PCR reads with MiXCR, one row per CDR3 protein. Of about 200,000 distinct CDR3 sequences in the sample, around 70% are singletons; the top ten hold approximately 25%. The template was RNA from unsorted bulk tissue. Sequencing used lung tumor tissue. The receptors were sampled from a man in his sixties with non-small cell lung cancer.

In the case of this clonotype: A much larger clone lies one base from this, so it may be a read error. The chain joins TRBV20-1 to TRBJ2-1; 8 bases map to TRBD2. Germline V CDR1 and CDR2: DFQATT, SNEGSKA (reference sequence). This CDR3 has 15 amino acids. V shed 0 bases and J 7 bases; nucleotides not matched to a gene: 8. The CDR3 coding sequence is TGCAGTGCTAGAGATTCGAGACTAGCGATAAATGAGCAGTTCTTC. This translates into CSARDSRLAINEQFF.

Details on this clonotype: The junction does not match germline at one end; this may be a read error. The V call is TRBV29-1, the J call TRBJ1-4, with D maybe TRBD1 (5 bases). The CDR3 is 15 residues long. Germline CDR1 SQVTM, CDR2 ANQGSEA. Written as DNA, the CDR3 is TGCAACGTTGATTCGGTGGGGGGAACTAATGAAAAACTGTTTTTT. It codes for CNVDSVGGTNEKLFF.

This clonotype appeared a few times. This chain uses TRBV28 with TRBJ1-2; D is unresolved. Trimming left V 3 bases short and J 6 bases short, with 11 bases between. Germline CDR1 and CDR2: MDHEN and SYDVKM. The CDR3 is 13 amino acids. CDR3 region: CASSFRGMDGYTF. In nucleotides, the CDR3 is TGTGCCAGCAGTTTCAGAGGAATGGATGGCTACACCTTC.

On this clonotype: This sequence may be a read error, since a much larger clone differs from it by one base. CDR3 amino acids: CASRDSLYNGQFF. CDR3 DNA: TGCGCCAGCAGGGACAGCCTGTACAATGGGCAGTTCTTC. The chain employs TRBV10-2 and TRBJ2-1, with D maybe TRBD1 (6 bases). Germline CDR1 reads WSHSY; CDR2 reads SAAADI. The CDR3 sequence is 13 residues long.

This clonotype occurred once. This chain links TRBV5-1 with TRBJ1-3; tentative D call: TRBD1 (5 bases). V was shortened by 4 bases and J by 4 bases, with 12 bases between the two germline ends. The germline V gene encodes CDR1 SGHRS and CDR2 YFSETQ. The CDR3 sequence is 14 residues long. CDR3 coding DNA: TGCGCCAGCAGCGGATCAGGGACGGGAAACACCATATATTTT. Amino acids: CASSGSGTGNTIYF.

The rearrangement joins TRBV9 to TRBJ2-5; the D gene is possibly TRBD1 (5 bases). Germline V lookup: CDR1 SGDLS, CDR2 YYNGEE. The CDR3 loop spans 15 amino acids. Trimming removed 4 bases from V and 5 bases from J, with 18 bases in between. CDR3 DNA sequence: TGTGCCAGCAGCCCCCGACAGAGCCCTCATGAGACCCAGTACTTC. Encoded protein: CASSPRQSPHETQYF.

Remarks on this clonotype: The missing conserved phenylalanine or tryptophan at the end of this CDR3 makes a read error likely. The chain joins TRBV20-1 to TRBJ1-1; D is possibly TRBD1 (6 bases). Germline V gene data show CDR1 as DFQATT and CDR2 as SNEGSKA (reference sequence). The CDR3 totals 12 residues. Trimming took off 6 bases at V and 4 bases at J, with 12 bases between the two ends. DNA for the CDR3: TGCAGTGCAACTAGGGGGACCACTGAAGCTTTCATT. It is translated as CSATRGTTEAFI.

About this clonotype itself: At one end the junction does not follow the germline gene, possibly because of a read error. The J gene is TRBJ2-2, the V gene TRBV11-2, with TRBD1 matching over 7 bases. The CDR3 is made up of 15 amino acids. CDR1 is SGHAT and CDR2 is FQNNGV in the germline V gene. The CDR3 region has the DNA TGTTCCAGCACCTCGACAGGGATAATTAGCGGGGAGCTGTTTTTT. This gives the protein CSSTSTGIISGELFF.

This clonotype was found a few times. This sequence joins TRBV5-1 and TRBJ2-2; D not resolved. Germline CDR1 reads SGHRS; CDR2 reads YFSETQ. The CDR3 runs to 15 residues. V lost 1 base and J lost 0, with 7 bases in between. This CDR3 reads CASSLTEANTGELFF. The CDR3 coding sequence is TGCGCCAGCAGCTTGACAGAGGCGAACACCGGGGAGCTGTTTTTT. Full variable domain (remainder filled in from reference TRBV5-1 and TRBJ2-2): KAGVTQTPRYLIKTRGQQVTLSCSPISGHRSVSWYQQTPGQGLQFLFEYFSETQRNKGNFPGRFSGRQFSNSRSEMNVSTLELGDSALYLCASSLTEANTGELFFGEGSRLTVL.

Concerning this clonotype itself: Relative to the germline gene, one junction end is altered; a read error may explain this. The rearrangement joins TRBV20-1 to TRBJ2-1; 7 bases agree with TRBD2. The CDR3 has 14 amino acids. The germline V gene has CDR1 DFQATT and CDR2 SNEGSKA (reference sequence). The DNA for the CDR3 is TGCAGTGTTGGGGGAGGGCTAGGTGGGAATGACCAGCTCTTC. Translating it yields CSVGGGLGGNDQLF.

A remark on this clonotype: One end of the junction does not line up with germline, which may come from a read error. The chain links TRBV11-3 to TRBJ2-3; D possibly corresponds to TRBD2 (6 bases). The V gene's germline CDR1 is SGHNT and CDR2 YENEEA. The CDR3 has 15 residues. CDR3 sequence reads: CASSFAAGRTDAQYF. The CDR3 region has the DNA TGTGCCAGCAGCTTCGCAGCGGGTCGCACAGATGCGCAGTATTTT.

This chain uses TRBV29-1 with TRBJ2-7, with 9 bases fitting TRBD1. Looked up from germline, CDR1 is SQVTM and CDR2 is ANQGSEA. This CDR3 region has 14 residues. After removal of 8 bases from V and 7 bases from J, the junction contained 15 bases not matched to a gene. The CDR3 region is CSKKRDRVSTEQYF. The CDR3, as DNA: TGCAGCAAAAAAAGGGACAGGGTGTCGACGGAGCAGTACTTC.

Comment on this clonotype: One base away lies a much larger clone, so this may be a sequencing read error. The chain combines TRBV12-3 or TRBV12-4 with TRBJ2-7, with TRBD2 identical over 10 bases. This CDR3 contains 15 residues. The CDR3 nucleotides read TGTGCCAGCAGTTCCAGCGGGGGGGCCTCCTACGATCAGTACTTC. Protein product: CASSSSGGASYDQYF.

This clonotype was counted between two and nine times. Just one base apart from a much larger clone, this may be a read error. The rearrangement links TRBV11-3 to TRBJ2-1; 11 bases match TRBD2. CDR3 size: 19 residues. V lost 2 bases to trimming and J lost 5 bases; unmatched junction nucleotides: 14. The germline V gene has CDR1 SGHNT and CDR2 YENEEA. The CDR3 region has the DNA TGTGCCAGCAGCTTAAGGCTAGCGGGAGGCCCCCAAAACGACAATGAGCAGTTCTTC. Its protein is CASSLRLAGGPQNDNEQFF.

This clonotype was counted once. A read error may explain this, as a much larger clone is one base away. The CDR3 ends on some other residue instead of the conserved phenylalanine or tryptophan, so this is likely a read error. The chain carries TRBV20-1 and TRBJ2-7; D possibly uses TRBD1 or TRBD2 (5 bases each). The CDR3 sequence is 15 residues long. Per the germline V gene, CDR1 is DFQATT and CDR2 is SNEGSKA (reference sequence). V gave up 3 bases and J gave up 0 bases, with 15 bases separating them. Written as DNA, the CDR3 is TGCAGTGCTAGGGACCGGGACCGACCCTCCTACGAGCAGTACATC. It specifies CSARDRDRPSYEQYI.

A remark on this clonotype: The junction departs from the called germline gene at one end, perhaps through a read error. The rearrangement joins TRBV6-5 to TRBJ2-3; the D gene is possibly TRBD2 (7 bases). The CDR3 is 15 amino acids. Germline V CDR1 and CDR2: MNHEY, SVGAGI. CDR3: CASRRGTTDTDTLYF. CDR3 bases: TGTGCCAGCAGAAGGGGGACTACCGACACAGATACGCTGTATTTT.

This clonotype was seen many times. The V gene is TRBV6-2 or TRBV6-3, the J gene TRBJ2-7; no reliable D call. CDR3 length equals 14 residues. The V end was cut by 0 bases, the J end by 0 bases, with 6 bases between. Looked up from germline, CDR1 is MNHEY and CDR2 is SVGEGT. Here the CDR3 DNA reads TGTGCCAGCAGTTACTCGAGTGACTCCTACGAGCAGTACTTC. It specifies CASSYSSDSYEQYF.

A word on this clonotype: An end of the junction does not agree with germline; a read error may underlie this. This rearrangement joins TRBV6-5 to TRBJ2-7; the match to TRBD2 covers 8 bases. This CDR3 comprises 15 residues. CDR1 and CDR2 (germline): MNHEY, SVGAGI. In DNA, the CDR3 is TGTGCCAGCATTTACTCGTGGGAGCGGGGGAACGAGCAGTACTTC. It encodes CASIYSWERGNEQYF.

The chain has TRBV6-1 and TRBJ2-5; D possibly matches TRBD1 or TRBD2 (5 bases each). V was trimmed by 3 bases and J by 5 bases, leaving 10 bases between them. This CDR3 is built from 13 residues. Germline CDR1 and CDR2: MNHNS and SASEGT. DNA for the CDR3: TGTGCCAGCAGTGAGAGGGGTTGGGAGACCCAGTACTTC. Protein product: CASSERGWETQYF.

Note on this clonotype: The junction departs from the called germline gene at one end, perhaps through a read error. The CDR3 here is CVSSTQGLVEPQHF. CDR3 DNA: TGTGTCAGCAGTACACAGGGGTTGGTGGAGCCCCAGCATTTT. V and J are TRBV6-6 and TRBJ1-5; 7 positions agree with TRBD1. Germline V gene lookup returns CDR1 MNHNY and CDR2 SVGAGI (reference sequence). The CDR3 has 14 residues.

Comments on this clonotype: This clone may be a read error of a much larger clone one base away. The chain recombines TRBV20-1 with TRBJ2-5; 9 bases are shared with TRBD2. This CDR3 has 14 residues. Germline CDR1 and CDR2: DFQATT and SNEGSKA (reference sequence). The ends lost 7 bases at V and 4 bases at J; junction bases unmatched: 10. The CDR3 DNA is TGCAGTGTTCCGGAGACTAGCGGCATAGAGACCCAGTACTTC. Amino acids: CSVPETSGIETQYF.

Concerning this clonotype: The junction departs from the called germline gene at one end, perhaps through a read error. This rearrangement joins TRBV4-3 to TRBJ2-7; D perhaps matches TRBD1 (5 bases). The CDR3 is 15 amino acids. Germline V CDR1 and CDR2: LGHNA, YSLEER. CDR3 coding DNA: TGCGCCAACAGCCAAGATCAGGGTCCCTCCCACGAGCAGTACTTC. Protein sequence: CANSQDQGPSHEQYF.

About this clonotype itself: At one end the junction does not follow the germline gene, possibly because of a read error. The chain employs TRBV11-1 and TRBJ2-1, with 7 bases identical to TRBD1. The CDR3 covers 13 residues. Germline assignment: CDR1 SGHAT and CDR2 FQDESV (reference sequence). CDR3 loop: CVSSDRSYSEQFF. Written as DNA, the CDR3 is TGTGTCAGCTCGGACAGGTCCTACAGTGAGCAGTTCTTC.

As concerns this clonotype: Mismatch with germline at one junction end may stem from a read error. The chain combines TRBV12-3 or TRBV12-4 with TRBJ1-2; no reliable D call. The CDR3 covers 13 residues. DNA of the CDR3: TGTGTCAGCAGTCGGGCCCCCCGGGATGGCTACACCTTC. As protein: CVSSRAPRDGYTF.

The V and J genes are TRBV10-1 and TRBJ2-2; D ambiguous. CDR1 is WNHNN and CDR2 is SYGVQD in the germline V gene (reference sequence). This CDR3 comprises 14 residues. Trimming left V 4 bases short and J 2 bases short, with 8 bases between. The CDR3 region is CASSARANTGELFF. Written as DNA, the CDR3 is TGCGCCAGCAGTGCACGGGCTAACACCGGGGAGCTGTTTTTT.

Turning to this clonotype: A much larger clone differs from this one at a single base, so this may be a read error. The chain recombines TRBV12-3 or TRBV12-4 with TRBJ2-7; D is unclear. The length of the CDR3 is 13 residues. CDR3 sequence: CATSNTQSYEQYF. The CDR3 region has the DNA TGTGCCACCAGTAATACGCAGTCCTACGAGCAGTACTTC.

Of note for this clonotype: Relative to the germline gene, one junction end is altered; a read error may explain this. The V call is TRBV4-3, the J call TRBJ2-2; D is possibly TRBD2 (6 bases). This CDR3 spans 16 amino acids. Germline values: CDR1 LGHNA, CDR2 YSLEER. Here the CDR3 DNA reads TGCGCCAGCATCCAAGGACATGCGGGAATAGGCTGGGAGCTGTTTTTT. Its translation: CASIQGHAGIGWELFF.